The next 26 T cell receptor beta chains were all read from a single sample in a study of breast tumors, draining lymph nodes, adjacent tissues. A single record per CDR3 protein comes from TCRdb applying MiXCR to the multiplex PCR reads. The repertoire holds 180,000 or so distinct CDR3 sequences, with approximately 30% as singletons. Breast cancer patients provided tissue from their axillary draining lymph nodes. The sample consisted of axillary lymph node tissue. These receptors were obtained from a female donor with breast cancer. Some clones in this sample may be carry-over from other donors' samples.

The sample holds many counts of this clonotype. The V call is TRBV7-3, the J call TRBJ2-6; D possibly corresponds to TRBD2 (7 bases). The V and J ends lost 2 bases and 1 base respectively, with 12 bases between them. Germline assignment: CDR1 SGHTA and CDR2 FQGTGA. This CDR3 is 17 amino acids long. This chain's CDR3 is CASSLSAGASGANVLTF. CDR3 coding DNA: TGTGCCAGCAGCTTATCGGCGGGGGCGTCTGGGGCCAACGTCCTGACTTTC.

This clonotype was found many times. J is TRBJ1-6 and V is TRBV3-1; a weak D match, TRBD1 (5 bases). The V and J ends lost 0 bases and 9 bases respectively, with 9 bases between them. This CDR3 region has 14 residues. Per the germline V gene, CDR1 is LGHDT and CDR2 is YNNKEL (reference sequence). CDR3 in DNA: TGTGCCAGCAGCCAAGAGATAGGGACTTCACCCCTCCACTTT. It yields the protein CASSQEIGTSPLHF. The variable domain in full, completed from reference TRBV3-1 and TRBJ1-6, reads DTAVSQTPKYLVTQMGNDKSIKCEQNLGHDTMYWYKQDSKKFLKIMFSYNNKELIINETVPNRFSPKSPDKAHLNLHINSLELGDSAVYFCASSQEIGTSPLHFGNGTRLTVT.

This clonotype was seen at least ten times. This chain's CDR3 is CASSVARSDNYGYTF. CDR3 DNA sequence: TGTGCCAGCAGCGTAGCTCGTAGTGACAACTATGGCTACACCTTC. The gene calls are TRBV9 and TRBJ1-2; D unresolved. CDR3 size: 15 residues. Germline-derived CDR1 and CDR2 are SGDLS and YYNGEE. V was shortened by 0 bases and J by 2 bases, with 11 bases between the two germline ends.

This clonotype was seen at least ten times. This chain joins TRBV7-8 and TRBJ2-7; weak D call: TRBD1 (6 bases). Germline values: CDR1 SGHVS, CDR2 FQNEAQ. The CDR3 spans 13 residues. The germline V and J ends were trimmed by 5 bases and 4 bases, with 12 bases remaining between them. The CDR3: CASSEGGGYEQYF. CDR3 nucleotide sequence: TGTGCCAGCAGCGAAGGGGGTGGTTACGAGCAGTACTTC. Together with reference TRBV7-8 and TRBJ2-7, the CDR3 gives the full variable domain: GAGVSQSPRYKVAKRGQDVALRCDPISGHVSLFWYQQALGQGPEFLTYFQNEAQLDKSGLPSDRFFAERPEGSVSTLKIQRTQQEDSAVYLCASSEGGGYEQYFGPGTRLTVT.

Comment on this clonotype: Since no conserved phenylalanine or tryptophan closes the CDR3, a read error is the likely cause. The chain is built from TRBV2 and TRBJ1-4; no firm D call. The CDR3 covers 14 residues. The V end lost 6 bases, the J end lost 8 bases, and 16 bases lay between the germline ends. Germline lookup yields CDR1 SNHLY and CDR2 FYNNEI. The CDR3 protein is CASRADRQGEKLFS. The CDR3 region has the DNA TGTGCCAGCAGGGCGGATAGACAAGGGGAAAAACTGTTTTCT.

In the case of this clonotype: One junction end does not reproduce the germline sequence, and a read error may be involved. This sequence joins TRBV5-4 and TRBJ1-6, with D maybe TRBD1 (5 bases). Germline CDR1 SGHNT, CDR2 YYREEE (reference sequence). The CDR3 consists of 14 residues. The CDR3: CASSADSYNSPLRF. DNA for the CDR3: TGTGCCAGCAGCGCCGACAGTTATAATTCCCCCCTCCGCTTT.

This clonotype was found once. This chain connects TRBV2 to TRBJ1-5, with 9 bases fitting TRBD1. Germline V CDR1 and CDR2: SNHLY, FYNNEI. This CDR3 comprises 15 residues. V was pared by 6 bases and J by 7 bases, with 10 bases of the junction left unmatched. This CDR3 reads CASRSGTGTGQPQHF. CDR3 DNA sequence: TGTGCCAGCAGATCCGGGACAGGGACGGGGCAGCCCCAGCATTTT. Looking up the rest from reference TRBV2 and TRBJ1-5 gives the full variable domain: EPEVTQTPSHQVTQMGQEVILRCVPISNHLYFYWYRQILGQKVEFLVSFYNNEISEKSEIFDDQFSVERPDGSNFTLKIRSTKLEDSAMYFCASRSGTGTGQPQHFGDGTRLSIL.

This clonotype was picked up many times. The chain links TRBV12-3 or TRBV12-4 to TRBJ1-3, with D possibly TRBD1 on 5 matching bases. CDR3 size: 16 residues. The V end lost 2 bases, the J end lost 0 bases, and 11 bases lay between the germline ends. The CDR3, as DNA: TGTGCCAGCAGTTTAAGGCAGGGAGACTCTGGAAACACCATATATTTT. Protein sequence: CASSLRQGDSGNTIYF.

This clonotype came up many times. V is TRBV18 and J is TRBJ1-4; TRBD1 matches at 7 bases. Per germline, CDR1 KGHSH and CDR2 LQKENI. The CDR3 runs to 13 residues. Trimming removed 2 bases from V and 7 bases from J; junction bases left unmatched: 1. The CDR3 nucleotides read TGTGCCAGCTCACCAACAGGGGTTGAAAAACTGTTTTTT. Its protein is CASSPTGVEKLFF.

This clonotype came up many times. The rearrangement joins TRBV4-3 to TRBJ2-2; 7 bases are a match to TRBD2. The CDR3 is made up of 16 amino acids. V trimming: 1 base; J trimming: 8 bases; junction bases outside the gene matches: 10. Germline lookup yields CDR1 LGHNA and CDR2 YSLEER. The CDR3 sequence is CASSQVREAIRGELFF. In DNA, the CDR3 is TGCGCCAGCAGCCAAGTCCGGGAGGCCATTCGGGGGGAGCTGTTTTTT.

Notes on this clonotype: The CDR3 does not end in the conserved phenylalanine or tryptophan, so this is likely a read error. The genes are TRBV13 and TRBJ2-5; D unclear. CDR1 and CDR2 (germline): PRHDT, FYEKMQ (reference sequence). V was pared by 5 bases and J by 7 bases, with 11 bases between. This CDR3 has 12 amino acids. The CDR3 sequence is CASSPQPTTQYL. The CDR3 nucleotides are TGTGCCAGCAGCCCCCAACCCACGACCCAGTACCTC.

This clonotype was observed many times. The chain carries TRBV18 and TRBJ2-5; no clear D. V lost 3 bases and J 4 bases, leaving 6 bases between the germline ends. CDR3 length: 12 amino acids. Per the germline V gene, CDR1 is KGHSH and CDR2 is LQKENI. Here the CDR3 reads CASSPEPETQYF. The CDR3 DNA is TGTGCCAGCTCACCTGAGCCAGAGACCCAGTACTTC. Drawing the rest from reference TRBV18 and TRBJ2-5, the complete variable domain is NAGVMQNPRHLVRRRGQEARLRCSPMKGHSHVYWYRQLPEEGLKFMVYLQKENIIDESGMPKERFSAEFPKEGPSILRIQQVVRGDSAAYFCASSPEPETQYFGPGTRLLVL.

The chain recombines TRBV20-1 with TRBJ1-5; possibly TRBD1 for D (6 bases). The CDR3 loop spans 14 amino acids. Germline values: CDR1 DFQATT, CDR2 SNEGSKA (reference sequence). V lost 6 bases and J lost 7, with 19 bases in between. The CDR3 loop is CSADGQRGDQPQHF. CDR3 in DNA: TGCAGTGCAGACGGACAGAGGGGTGACCAGCCCCAGCATTTT.

The chain employs TRBV30 and TRBJ2-2; 8 bases line up with TRBD1. The CDR3 runs to 16 residues. The V gene's germline CDR1 is GTSNPN and CDR2 SVGIG (reference sequence). V trimming: 3 bases; J trimming: 1 base; junction bases outside the gene matches: 7. The CDR3 protein is CAWRRKGTGNTGELFF. In DNA, the CDR3 is TGTGCCTGGAGAAGAAAGGGGACAGGGAACACCGGGGAGCTGTTTTTT.

This clonotype has ten or more counts. The V call is TRBV19, the J call TRBJ2-1; 7 nucleotides match TRBD2. Germline assignment: CDR1 LNHDA and CDR2 SQIVND (reference sequence). Trimming cost V 8 bases and J 2 bases; bases outside gene matches: 6. The CDR3 is 14 amino acids. CDR3 in DNA: TGTGCCAGTTCGTCTAGCGGACCCTACAATGAGCAGTTCTTC. Translating it yields CASSSSGPYNEQFF.

At least ten counts were recorded for this clonotype. This rearrangement joins TRBV6-6 to TRBJ1-5, with D maybe TRBD1 (5 bases). Germline values: CDR1 MNHNY, CDR2 SVGAGI (reference sequence). The CDR3 sequence is 17 residues long. V lost 4 bases to trimming and J lost 4 bases, with 20 bases between them. This chain's CDR3 is CASSSRRQMGGNQPQHF. As DNA, the CDR3 is TGTGCCAGCAGTTCTCGACGACAGATGGGGGGGAATCAGCCCCAGCATTTT.

This clonotype appeared a few times. This rearrangement joins TRBV7-8 to TRBJ2-7, with D tentatively TRBD1 (6 bases). The length of the CDR3 is 14 residues. The V and J ends lost 3 bases and 3 bases respectively, with 12 bases between them. Germline V lookup: CDR1 SGHVS, CDR2 FQNEAQ. CDR3 nucleotide sequence: TGTGCCAGCAGCTTCGAAAAGGACAGCTACGAGCAGTACTTC. Translated: CASSFEKDSYEQYF. Full variable domain (remainder filled in from reference TRBV7-8 and TRBJ2-7): GAGVSQSPRYKVAKRGQDVALRCDPISGHVSLFWYQQALGQGPEFLTYFQNEAQLDKSGLPSDRFFAERPEGSVSTLKIQRTQQEDSAVYLCASSFEKDSYEQYFGPGTRLTVT.

This sequence joins TRBV7-9 and TRBJ2-3; no firm D call. Trimming stripped 5 bases from V and 3 bases from J, with 12 bases between. The CDR3 length is 14 residues. CDR1 SEHNR and CDR2 FQNEAQ come from the germline V gene (reference sequence). CDR3 coding DNA: TGTGCCAGCAGCATAGACCCCAGAACAGATACGCAGTATTTT. It yields the protein CASSIDPRTDTQYF.

This sequence joins TRBV18 and TRBJ1-1, with 7 bases that match TRBD1. Germline V CDR1 and CDR2: KGHSH, LQKENI. The trim removed 6 bases at V and 1 base at J, leaving 8 bases unmatched. The CDR3 covers 15 residues. The CDR3 DNA follows: TGTGCCAGCTCTTCGACAGGGCCGGCGAACACTGAAGCTTTCTTT. This gives the protein CASSSTGPANTEAFF.

In regard to this clonotype: A much larger clone differs from this one at a single base, so this may be a read error. The chain is built from TRBV5-6 and TRBJ2-1, with D possibly TRBD2 on 6 matching bases. Germline V gives CDR1 SGHDT, CDR2 YYEEEE. This CDR3 spans 16 amino acids. With 5 bases removed from V and 3 bases from J, the gap between germline ends came to 18 bases. CDR3 bases: TGTGCCAGCAGTACCCGGGACTCACTACACTACAATGAGCAGTTCTTC. Translating gives CASSTRDSLHYNEQFF.

At least ten counts were recorded for this clonotype. The J gene is TRBJ1-6, the V gene TRBV27, with 9 bases fitting TRBD1. V shed 5 bases and J 3 bases; nucleotides not matched to a gene: 8. The germline V gene encodes CDR1 MNHEY and CDR2 SMNVEV (reference sequence). CDR3 length: 17 residues. The CDR3 here is CASSNIQTGGYNSPLHF. The CDR3 nucleotides are TGTGCCAGCAGTAATATTCAGACAGGGGGCTATAATTCACCCCTCCACTTT.

The rearrangement uses TRBV11-2 and TRBJ1-5; D perhaps matches TRBD1 (5 bases). The ends were cut back, 5 bases at V and 4 bases at J, with 18 bases in the middle. The germline V gene has CDR1 SGHAT and CDR2 FQNNGV. This CDR3 region has 16 residues. The CDR3 DNA reads as TGTGCCAGCAGCCCGGGGCAGGGCATAAGGAATCAGCCCCAGCATTTT. Its protein is CASSPGQGIRNQPQHF.

This clonotype was recorded many times. This chain connects TRBV30 to TRBJ1-6, with unresolved D. CDR3 length equals 15 residues. The V gene's germline CDR1 is GTSNPN and CDR2 SVGIG (reference sequence). Trimming left V 0 bases short and J 4 bases short, with 10 bases between. The CDR3, as DNA: TGTGCCTGGAGTGTCAGGACCGGTTATAATTCACCCCTCCACTTT. Protein sequence: CAWSVRTGYNSPLHF.

CDR3 region: CASGPQLGGGYGYTF. The CDR3 DNA reads TGTGCCAGCGGTCCGCAACTTGGGGGCGGCTATGGCTACACCTTC. This chain connects TRBV6-1 to TRBJ1-2; D is possibly TRBD1 (6 bases). Deletions cut 8 bases from V and 4 bases from J, with 20 bases between. The CDR3 loop spans 15 amino acids. Germline V gene lookup returns CDR1 MNHNS and CDR2 SASEGT.

This clonotype was observed at least ten times. The rearrangement links TRBV2 to TRBJ1-6; 8 positions agree with TRBD1. The germline V gene has CDR1 SNHLY and CDR2 FYNNEI. CDR3 length equals 15 residues. V lost 7 bases and J lost 10; bases outside the gene matches: 12. The CDR3 is CASTSRAQGASPLHF. CDR3 nucleotides: TGTGCCAGCACCTCACGGGCTCAGGGGGCCTCACCCCTCCACTTT.

This clonotype was recorded at least ten times. This chain connects TRBV10-1 to TRBJ2-7; no clear D. The CDR3 contains 15 residues. Trimming left V 0 bases short and J 7 bases short, with 16 bases between. CDR1 is WNHNN, CDR2 SYGVQD, per germline (reference sequence). The CDR3 nucleotides read TGCGCCAGCAGTGAGTCGATCACGGCGACACGGGAGCAGTACTTC. This sequence encodes CASSESITATREQYF.